A selection of T cell receptor beta chains follows, all from one sample in a study of shared clonotypes between healthy human individuals. Libraries were prepared by immunoSEQ multiplex PCR; TCRdb keeps only in-frame clonotypes and omits some of them. The sample consists of roughly 1,000,000 clones, 75% to 85% of them appearing once. The sample consisted of memory CD4+ T cells from PBMCs. The receptors derive from a man aged 18 to 29 in good health. Some clones in this sample may be carry-over from other donors' samples. CDR3s include the opening cysteine and the closing phenylalanine or tryptophan. A D gene is named only where the DNA matches it firmly. Not all rows give a size; the values are once, few, many and, for expanded clones, a class.

d_call j_call clone_size v_call cdr3_nt cdr3_aa
TRBD1 TRBJ2-2 - TRBV6-5 TGTGCCAGCAGATCTGACAGGGGGTACGCCGGGGAGCTGTTTTTT CASRSDRGYAGELFF
- TRBJ2-7 - TRBV2 TGTGCCAGCAGTAAAGGATACGAGCAGTACTTC CASSKGYEQYF
TRBD2 TRBJ2-3 - TRBV5-4 TGTGCCAGCAGCTTGGTGGCTAGCGGGAGGTGGACAGATACGCAGTATTTT CASSLVASGRWTDTQYF
- TRBJ2-2 - TRBV30 TGTGCCTGGAGTGTACTGGGGGGTAACACCGGGGAGCTGTTTTTT CAWSVLGGNTGELFF
- TRBJ1-2 once TRBV19 TGTGCCAGTAAGGGGCAACGGAACCTCTATGGCTACACCTTC CASKGQRNLYGYTF
- TRBJ2-2 few TRBV7-6 TGTGCCAGCAGCTTAGTTGGCGGTTATAACACCGGGGAGCTGTTTTTT CASSLVGGYNTGELFF
- TRBJ1-1 - TRBV7-8 TGTGCCAGCAGCTTAGTGTGGGGGGGGAACACTGAAGCTTTCTTT CASSLVWGGNTEAFF
TRBD1 TRBJ1-5 once TRBV4-1 TGCGCCAGCAAGGGTCAGGGGGTTAGCAATCAGCCCCAGCATTTT CASKGQGVSNQPQHF
TRBD1 TRBJ1-6 - TRBV4-2 TGTGCCAGCAGCCCGCAGGGGGTTAATTCACCCCTCCACTTT CASSPQGVNSPLHF
- TRBJ2-7 - TRBV19 TGTGCCAGTCGTAACAGAGCCTACGAGCAGTACTTC CASRNRAYEQYF
TRBD1 TRBJ2-7 - TRBV28 TGTGCCAGCAACTCGATAGGGACAGGTATCTCCTACGAGCAGTACTTC CASNSIGTGISYEQYF
- TRBJ2-5 - TRBV28 TGTGCCAGCAGTTGGGCCCGAGGTGCGGAGACCCAGTACTTC CASSWARGAETQYF
- TRBJ1-2 - TRBV27 TGTGCCAGCAGTTCCCAGACAGGAATTTATGGCTACACCTTC CASSSQTGIYGYTF
- TRBJ1-2 - TRBV6-1 TGTGCCAGTAATTTTGACGGTGGGGGTGCGGATGGCTACACCTTC CASNFDGGGADGYTF
- TRBJ2-7 - TRBV2 TGTGCCAGCAGGCGGGAAGGGTGGAGGGGGTCCTACGAGCAGTACTTC CASRREGWRGSYEQYF
- TRBJ2-1 - TRBV5-1 TGCGCCAGCAGCTTGGCTACGTATGACAATGAGCAGTTCTTC CASSLATYDNEQFF
- TRBJ1-4 - TRBV18 TGTGCCAGCTCACCTAGGGGGGGCGATGAAAAACTGTTTTTT CASSPRGGDEKLFF
TRBD1 TRBJ1-5 few TRBV18 TGTGCCAGCTCACCCCAGGGGGGAGGTCAGCCCCAGCATTTT CASSPQGGGQPQHF
- TRBJ1-1 - TRBV7-2 TGTGCCAGCAGCCGCACAGGGTCTGAAGCTTTCTTT CASSRTGSEAFF